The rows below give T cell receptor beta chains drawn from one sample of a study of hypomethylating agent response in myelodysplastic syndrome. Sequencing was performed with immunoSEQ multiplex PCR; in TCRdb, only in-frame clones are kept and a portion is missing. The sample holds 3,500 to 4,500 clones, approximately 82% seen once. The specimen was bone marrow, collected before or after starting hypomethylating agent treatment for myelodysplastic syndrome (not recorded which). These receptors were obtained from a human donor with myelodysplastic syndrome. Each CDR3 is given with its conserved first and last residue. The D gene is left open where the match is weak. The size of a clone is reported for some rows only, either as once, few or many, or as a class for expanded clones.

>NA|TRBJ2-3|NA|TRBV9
CASNEFSTDTQYF
TGTGCCAGCAACGAGTTCAGCACAGATACGCAGTATTTT
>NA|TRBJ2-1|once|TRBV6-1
CASSSTEGLYNEQFF
TGTGCCAGCAGTTCGACGGAGGGACTTTACAATGAGCAGTTCTTC
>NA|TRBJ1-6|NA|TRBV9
CASSATGTLDSPLHF
TGTGCCAGCAGCGCCACCGGGACTCTGGATTCACCCCTCCACTTT
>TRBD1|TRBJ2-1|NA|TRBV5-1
CASGTGRSPAREQFF
TGCGCCAGCGGGACAGGGCGCAGTCCCGCCAGGGAGCAGTTCTTC
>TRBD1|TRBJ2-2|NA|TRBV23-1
CASALEDRGLNSNTGELFF
TGCGCCAGCGCGTTAGAGGACAGGGGGCTCAACTCGAACACCGGGGAGCTGTTTTTT
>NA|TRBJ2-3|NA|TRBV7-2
CASSLMGGEADTQYF
TGTGCCAGCAGCTTAATGGGCGGGGAGGCAGATACGCAGTATTTT
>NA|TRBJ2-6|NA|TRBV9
CASSVTSDSGANVLTF
TGTGCCAGCAGCGTAACGAGCGACTCTGGGGCCAACGTCCTGACTTTC
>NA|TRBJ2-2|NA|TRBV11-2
CASSPGLNTGELFF
TGTGCCAGCAGCCCCGGGTTGAACACCGGGGAGCTGTTTTTT
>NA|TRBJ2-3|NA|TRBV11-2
CASSLGGWARDFGTDTQYF
TGTGCCAGCAGCTTAGGGGGTTGGGCGCGGGATTTCGGCACAGATACGCAGTATTTT
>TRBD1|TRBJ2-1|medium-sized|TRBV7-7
CASSYGTASYNEQFF
TGTGCCAGCAGCTATGGGACAGCATCCTACAATGAGCAGTTCTTC
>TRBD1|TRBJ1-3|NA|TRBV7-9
CASSLTTGVSGNTIYF
TGTGCCAGCAGCTTAACGACAGGGGTCTCTGGAAACACCATATATTTT
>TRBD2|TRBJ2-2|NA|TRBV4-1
CASSQPGTRVGELFF
TGCGCCAGCAGCCAACCCGGGACTAGAGTTGGGGAGCTGTTTTTT
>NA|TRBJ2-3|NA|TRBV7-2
CASSLVGRSTDTQYF
TGTGCCAGCAGCTTAGTGGGACGGAGCACAGATACGCAGTATTTT
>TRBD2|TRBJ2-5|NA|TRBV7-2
CASSALLGLAEETQYF
TGTGCCAGCAGCGCCCTCTTGGGGCTAGCGGAAGAGACCCAGTACTTC
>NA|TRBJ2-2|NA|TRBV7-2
CASSLSTLANTGELFF
TGTGCCAGCAGCTTATCAACCCTAGCTAACACCGGGGAGCTGTTTTTT
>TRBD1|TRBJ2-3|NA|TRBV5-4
CASSLSGAGGRRTDTQYF
TGTGCCAGCAGCTTATCGGGGGCAGGGGGCAGACGCACAGATACGCAGTATTTT
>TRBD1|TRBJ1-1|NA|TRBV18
CASSPIQGASSEAFF
TGTGCCAGCTCACCCATACAGGGGGCGTCAAGTGAAGCTTTCTTT
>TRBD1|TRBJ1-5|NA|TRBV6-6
CATEGANQPQHF
TGTGCCACAGAGGGGGCAAATCAGCCCCAGCATTTT
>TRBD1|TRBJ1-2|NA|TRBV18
CASSPQGQGAGGYTF
TGTGCCAGCTCACCTCAGGGACAGGGGGCCGGTGGCTACACCTTC
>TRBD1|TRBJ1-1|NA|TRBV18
CASSPPDRVNTEAFF
TGTGCCAGCTCACCACCGGACAGGGTGAACACTGAAGCTTTCTTT
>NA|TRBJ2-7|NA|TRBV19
CASSVTNSYEQYF
TGTGCCAGTAGCGTTACTAACAGCTACGAGCAGTACTTC
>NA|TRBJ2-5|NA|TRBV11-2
CASSLGSGETQYF
TGTGCCAGCAGCTTAGGGAGCGGAGAGACCCAGTACTTC
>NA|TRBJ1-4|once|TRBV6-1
CASSEAAGSTNEKLFF
TGTGCCAGCAGTGAAGCGGCTGGGTCAACTAATGAAAAACTGTTTTTT
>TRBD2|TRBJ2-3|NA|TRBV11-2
CASSPRTSPRGADTQYF
TGTGCCAGCAGCCCTCGGACTAGCCCCCGAGGGGCAGATACGCAGTATTTT
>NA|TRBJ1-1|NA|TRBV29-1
CSVGAGGTTEAFF
TGCAGCGTGGGGGCGGGGGGAACAACTGAAGCTTTCTTT
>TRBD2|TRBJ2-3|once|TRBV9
CASSVGNSGADTQYF
TGTGCCAGCAGCGTAGGAAATAGCGGGGCAGATACGCAGTATTTT
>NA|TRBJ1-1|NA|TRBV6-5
CASSLQGSTEAFF
TGTGCCAGCAGCTTACAGGGTTCCACTGAAGCTTTCTTT
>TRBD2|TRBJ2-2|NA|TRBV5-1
CASRPGTSSGELFF
TGCGCCAGCAGGCCCGGGACTAGCTCCGGGGAGCTGTTTTTT
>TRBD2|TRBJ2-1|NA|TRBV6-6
CATGTSGANEQFF
TGTGCAACCGGGACTAGCGGGGCCAATGAGCAGTTCTTC
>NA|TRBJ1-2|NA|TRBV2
CASSEAPQGINYGYTF
TGTGCCAGCAGTGAAGCGCCGCAGGGAATTAACTATGGCTACACCTTC